The 12 T cell receptor beta chains reported below all come from one sample, sequenced in a study of monozygotic twins with cystic fibrosis. The table came from immunoSEQ multiplex PCR; TCRdb's copy has only in-frame clones and leaves some out. The data hold tens of thousands of clones, with around 81% observed a single time. Sequences were obtained from blood. The receptors derive from a girl aged 2 to 10 with cystic fibrosis.

This clone appeared a few times. The gene calls are TRBV2 and TRBJ1-5; tentative D call: TRBD1 (5 bases). The CDR3 runs 12 residues. Germline values: CDR1 SNHLY, CDR2 FYNNEI. V lost 7 bases, J lost 8 bases, and 12 bases lay in between. Here the CDR3 DNA reads TGTGCCAGCACCAGGGCCCAGGAGCCCCAGCATTTT. This translates into CASTRAQEPQHF.

The rearrangement joins TRBV6-5 to TRBJ2-1; D gene ambiguous. Germline-derived CDR1 and CDR2 are MNHEY and SVGAGI. V was pared by 4 bases and J by 4 bases, with 14 bases between. The CDR3 is 15 residues long. The CDR3 DNA is TGTGCCAGCAGTTTATCCTACAATTATTACAATGAGCAGTTCTTC. The encoded protein is CASSLSYNYYNEQFF.

The V and J genes are TRBV7-9 and TRBJ1-3; the D gene is possibly TRBD1 (5 bases). Germline V gene data show CDR1 as SEHNR and CDR2 as FQNEAQ (reference sequence). This CDR3 contains 15 residues. Trimming removed 5 bases from V and 4 bases from J, with 15 bases in between. CDR3 protein: CASSAQGWGGNTIYF. Written as DNA, the CDR3 is TGTGCCAGCAGCGCCCAAGGTTGGGGGGGAAACACCATATATTTT.

This clone came up once. The chain carries TRBV11-2 and TRBJ2-7; no clear D gene. Per the germline V gene, CDR1 is SGHAT and CDR2 is FQNNGV. V lost 0 bases, J lost 3 bases, and 15 bases lay in between. The CDR3 is 16 residues long. The CDR3 protein is CASSLDSASWGYEQYF. CDR3 sequence (DNA): TGTGCCAGCAGCTTAGATAGTGCTAGTTGGGGCTACGAGCAGTACTTC.

The V gene is TRBV19, the J gene TRBJ1-1; D is unresolved. The germline V and J ends were trimmed by 2 bases and 1 base, with 5 bases remaining between them. There are 13 residues in the CDR3. Germline CDR1 and CDR2: LNHDA and SQIVND (reference sequence). CDR3 nucleotides: TGTGCCAGTAGTATATGGGAGAACACTGAAGCTTTCTTT. Translating gives CASSIWENTEAFF.

Only one count was recorded for this clone. V gene TRBV6-1 combines with J gene TRBJ1-2; no clear D. CDR1 and CDR2 (germline): MNHNS, SASEGT. Deletions cut 7 bases from V and 2 bases from J, with 11 bases between. CDR3 size: 13 residues. CDR3 nucleotide sequence: TGTGCCAGCATGGGGTTAGTAAACTATGGCTACACCTTC. Protein sequence: CASMGLVNYGYTF.

The chain has TRBV7-8 and TRBJ2-7, with unresolved D. Germline V CDR1 and CDR2: SGHVS, FQNEAQ. The CDR3 loop spans 14 amino acids. Deletions cut 1 base from V and 0 bases from J, with 7 bases between. CDR3 DNA: TGTGCCAGCAGCTTAGAGGCAGCCTCCTACGAGCAGTACTTC. This codes for CASSLEAASYEQYF.

This rearrangement joins TRBV29-1 to TRBJ1-2; 7 positions match TRBD1. Trimming took 6 bases from V and 0 from J; bases not matched to a gene: 7. The CDR3 is 14 residues long. Germline V gene data show CDR1 as SQVTM and CDR2 as ANQGSEA. CDR3 region: CSVPDRNSNYGYTF. CDR3 nucleotides: TGCAGCGTCCCGGACAGGAACTCTAACTATGGCTACACCTTC.

The rearrangement links TRBV7-9 to TRBJ2-7, with D perhaps assigned TRBD1 or TRBD2 (5 bases each). The CDR3 spans 16 residues. Trimming took 5 bases from V and 6 from J, leaving 23 bases between them. The germline V gene has CDR1 SEHNR and CDR2 FQNEAQ (reference sequence). The CDR3 spells CASSQYRDQLKGEQYF. The CDR3 DNA follows: TGTGCCAGCAGCCAATACCGGGACCAGCTAAAGGGCGAGCAGTACTTC.

This sequence joins TRBV30 and TRBJ1-2; D is unresolved. The V and J ends lost 3 bases and 5 bases respectively, with 10 bases between them. The germline CDR1 and CDR2 sequences are GTSNPN and SVGIG (reference sequence). The CDR3 loop spans 12 amino acids. The CDR3 DNA is TGTGCCTGGAGCGCCGAAGTTTATGGCTACACCTTC. This gives the protein CAWSAEVYGYTF.

V is TRBV27 and J is TRBJ2-3; D is undetermined. Germline loops: CDR1 MNHEY, CDR2 SMNVEV (reference sequence). CDR3 length: 12 residues. Trimming shortened V by 4 bases and J by 6 bases, and 8 bases separated the two germline ends. The CDR3 loop is CASSSNLDTQYF. Here the CDR3 DNA reads TGTGCCAGCAGTTCAAATCTGGATACGCAGTATTTT.

The V and J genes are TRBV28 and TRBJ2-1; the match to TRBD2 covers 7 bases. The junction had 12 bases not matched to a gene; V was cut back by 4 bases and J by 0 bases. The CDR3 consists of 18 residues. Germline lookup yields CDR1 MDHEN and CDR2 SYDVKM. CDR3 coding DNA: TGTGCCAGCAGTTATCCTAGTAGGACTAGTCTCTCCTACAATGAGCAGTTCTTC. The encoded protein is CASSYPSRTSLSYNEQFF.